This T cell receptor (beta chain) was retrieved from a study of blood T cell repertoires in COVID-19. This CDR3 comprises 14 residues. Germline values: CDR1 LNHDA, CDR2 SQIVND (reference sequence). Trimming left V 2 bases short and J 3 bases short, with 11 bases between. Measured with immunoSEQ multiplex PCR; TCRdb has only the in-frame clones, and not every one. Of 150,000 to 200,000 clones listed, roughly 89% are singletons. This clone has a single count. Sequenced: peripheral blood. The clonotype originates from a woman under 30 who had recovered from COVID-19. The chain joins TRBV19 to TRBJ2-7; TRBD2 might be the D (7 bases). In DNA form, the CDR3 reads TGTGCCAGTAGTATACCCGGGGGGCTCTACGAGCAGTACTTC. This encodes CASSIPGGLYEQYF.